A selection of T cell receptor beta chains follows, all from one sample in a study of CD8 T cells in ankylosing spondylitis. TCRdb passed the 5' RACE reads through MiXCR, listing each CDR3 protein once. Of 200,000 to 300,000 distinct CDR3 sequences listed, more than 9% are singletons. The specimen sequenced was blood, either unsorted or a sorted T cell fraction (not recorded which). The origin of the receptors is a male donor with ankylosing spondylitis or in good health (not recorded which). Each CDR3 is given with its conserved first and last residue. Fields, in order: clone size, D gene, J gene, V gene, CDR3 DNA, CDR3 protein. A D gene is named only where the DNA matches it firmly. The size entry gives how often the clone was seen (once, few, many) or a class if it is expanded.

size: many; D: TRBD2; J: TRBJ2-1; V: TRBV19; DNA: TGTGCCAGTAGTATCCTAGCGGGAGGACCCAATGAGCAGTTCTTC; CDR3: CASSILAGGPNEQFF
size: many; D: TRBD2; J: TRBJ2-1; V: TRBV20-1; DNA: TGCAGTGCTAGAAAGCGGGGGGCAGGATACAATGAGCAGTTCTTC; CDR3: CSARKRGAGYNEQFF
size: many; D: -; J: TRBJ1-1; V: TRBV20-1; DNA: TGCAGTGCCCCAGCCGGGGGCTCGGGCACTGAAGCTTTCTTT; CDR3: CSAPAGGSGTEAFF
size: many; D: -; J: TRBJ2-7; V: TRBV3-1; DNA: TGTGCCAGCAGCCAATCAGACGAGCAGTACTTC; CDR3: CASSQSDEQYF
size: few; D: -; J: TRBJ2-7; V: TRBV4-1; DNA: TGCGCCAGCAGCCAGAAGGACACCGGGCCCTACGAGCAGTACTTC; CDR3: CASSQKDTGPYEQYF
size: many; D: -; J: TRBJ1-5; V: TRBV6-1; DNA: TGTGCCAGCAGTGAAGCCGGGTTTCGATATCAGCCCCAGCATTTT; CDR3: CASSEAGFRYQPQHF
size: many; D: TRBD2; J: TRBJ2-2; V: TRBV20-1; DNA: TGCAGTGCTAGAGCCGCGGGACTAGCGGGGGGGCGAGACACCGGGGAGCTGTTTTTT; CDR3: CSARAAGLAGGRDTGELFF
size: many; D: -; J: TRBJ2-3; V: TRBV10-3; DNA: TGTGCCATCAGTGAGGGCGCTAGGGGGACAGATACGCAGTATTTT; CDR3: CAISEGARGTDTQYF
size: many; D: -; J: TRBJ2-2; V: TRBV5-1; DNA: TGCGCCAGCAGCTCTGAGATGAACACCGGGGAGCTGTTTTTT; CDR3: CASSSEMNTGELFF
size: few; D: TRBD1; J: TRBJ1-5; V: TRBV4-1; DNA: TGCGCCAGCAGCCAAGGGGACAGACTCAATCAGCCCCAGCATTTT; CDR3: CASSQGDRLNQPQHF
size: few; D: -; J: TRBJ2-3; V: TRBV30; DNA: TGTGCCTGGAGTATGTGGGAGGATACGCAGTATTTT; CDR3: CAWSMWEDTQYF
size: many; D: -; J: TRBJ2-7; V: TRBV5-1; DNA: TGCGCCAGCAGCTTAACCGGAGCGCTTACCTACGAGCAGTACTTC; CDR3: CASSLTGALTYEQYF
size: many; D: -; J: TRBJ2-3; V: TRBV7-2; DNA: TGTGCCAGCAGCTTAGGAACCGGGCTCGGTTTGGATACGCAGTATTTT; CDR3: CASSLGTGLGLDTQYF
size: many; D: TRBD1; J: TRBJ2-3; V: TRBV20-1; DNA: TGCAGTGCGAAACTAGGTGGGACAGGGTGGACAGATACGCAGTATTTT; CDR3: CSAKLGGTGWTDTQYF